The clone carrying this T cell receptor beta chain has just one count. The table came from immunoSEQ multiplex PCR; TCRdb's copy has only in-frame clones and leaves some out. The sample includes approximately 300,000 clones, 70% to 90% of them seen just once. Seattle's enrolled individuals joined amid active infection and were then monitored longitudinally. This entry belongs to a study of blood T cell repertoires in COVID-19. The CDR3 consists of 16 residues. The trim removed 7 bases at V and 4 bases at J, leaving 11 bases unmatched. Germline values: CDR1 KGHDR, CDR2 SFDVKD. The chain joins TRBV24-1 to TRBJ2-1, with 8 bases lining up with TRBD2. The TCR originated in a woman in her forties or fifties with COVID-19, enrolled during active disease. Source material: peripheral blood. CDR3 nucleotides: TGTGCCACCAGCCGGGTGGGAGTAGCGGGGTACAATGAGCAGTTCTTC. Its protein product is CATSRVGVAGYNEQFF.